This section outlines one TCR beta chain sequence together with its context. The CDR3 runs 18 residues. Germline lookup yields CDR1 SGHTA and CDR2 FQGNSA. This record belongs to a study of shared clonotypes between healthy human individuals. Produced via immunoSEQ multiplex PCR; TCRdb's table is partial and in-frame only. The sample contains over 2,000,000 clones, about 94% of which appear only once. In the naive CD8 group, cells lacked CD45RO and were positively selected for CCR7, so terminally differentiated effector memory CD45RA+ cells were left out. The rearrangement links TRBV7-2 to TRBJ2-5; D is unresolved. The DNA end is more similar to TRBJ2-7, so the J call may be wrong. The sample was naive CD8+ T cells from PBMCs. This sequence was found in a man younger than 35 in good health. Some clones in this sample may be carry-over from other donors' samples. The CDR3: CASSLAPVMAEISYEQYF. The DNA for the CDR3 is TGTGCCAGCAGCTTAGCCCCCGTGATGGCGGAGATCTCCTACGAGCAGTACTTC.